Each of the 15 T cell receptor beta chains below was sequenced from the same sample in a study of blood T cell repertoires in COVID-19. TCRdb's copy holds only in-frame clones and misses some; the assay was immunoSEQ multiplex PCR. Here the sample spans under 250,000 clones, about 82% being singletons. Sequencing input: peripheral blood. The origin of the receptors is a woman older than 75 with COVID-19, enrolled during active disease.

The rearrangement uses TRBV5-1 and TRBJ2-5, with 11 nucleotides matching TRBD2. This CDR3 is 17 amino acids long. V gave up 0 bases and J gave up 5 bases; unmatched junction bases: 9. CDR1 is SGHRS and CDR2 is YFSETQ in the germline V gene. The CDR3 reads CASSLAETSGGGETQYF. The CDR3 DNA reads as TGCGCCAGCAGCTTGGCTGAAACTAGCGGGGGTGGGGAGACCCAGTACTTC.

V usage is TRBV3-1 (or the pseudogene TRBV3-2) and J usage is TRBJ1-2; a weak D match, TRBD1 (5 bases). With 3 bases removed from V and 1 base from J, the gap between germline ends came to 15 bases. The CDR3 has 16 amino acids. CDR1 is LGHDT, CDR2 YNNKEL, per germline (reference sequence). CDR3 loop: CASSQTHSTVNYGYTF. CDR3 DNA sequence: TGTGCCAGCAGCCAGACGCACTCGACAGTTAACTATGGCTACACCTTC.

The rearrangement uses TRBV7-9 and TRBJ2-5; D is ambiguous. The V end was cut by 7 bases, the J end by 5 bases, with 14 bases between. CDR1 is SEHNR and CDR2 is FQNEAQ in the germline V gene (reference sequence). This CDR3 is 13 amino acids long. The CDR3 reads CASTTYSAETQYF. CDR3 bases: TGTGCCAGCACCACTTATTCAGCGGAGACCCAGTACTTC. Full variable domain (remainder filled in from reference TRBV7-9 and TRBJ2-5): DTGVSQNPRHKITKRGQNVTFRCDPISEHNRLYWYRQTLGQGPEFLTYFQNEAQLEKSRLLSDRFSAERPKGSFSTLEIQRTEQGDSAMYLCASTTYSAETQYFGPGTRLLVL.

This clone has just one count. This chain uses TRBV5-1 with TRBJ1-5, with a tentative D call TRBD1 (5 bases). Germline assignment: CDR1 SGHRS and CDR2 YFSETQ. V dropped 2 bases and J dropped 4 bases, with 13 bases sitting between them. CDR3 size: 15 residues. CDR3 coding DNA: TGCGCCAGCAGCTTAGAGGGCGGGGGAAATCAGCCCCAGCATTTT. It codes for CASSLEGGGNQPQHF.

The chain carries TRBV20-1 and TRBJ1-5; D uncertain. CDR3 length: 11 residues. Trimming pared 6 bases from V and 1 base from J, leaving 4 bases between. Germline V gene sequence: CDR1 DFQATT, CDR2 SNEGSKA (reference sequence). The CDR3, as DNA: TGCAGTGCGCAGAGCAATCAGCCCCAGCATTTT. Translation gives CSAQSNQPQHF.

This rearrangement joins TRBV5-5 to TRBJ2-7; no firm D call. Germline V gene sequence: CDR1 SGHKS, CDR2 YYEKEE (reference sequence). The CDR3 sequence is 13 residues long. V was pared by 0 bases and J by 12 bases, with 16 bases between. The CDR3 sequence is CASSLAPEYVGYV. CDR3 DNA sequence: TGTGCCAGCAGCTTGGCGCCGGAGTACGTAGGGTACGTC.

This sequence joins TRBV5-1 and TRBJ2-3, with 11 bases that match TRBD2. Germline CDR1 and CDR2: SGHRS and YFSETQ. This CDR3 spans 20 amino acids. V lost 1 base and J lost 0; bases outside the gene matches: 13. CDR3 nucleotides: TGCGCCAGCAGCTTGCCAAGGGGAATAGCGGGGGGGCTTAGCACAGATACGCAGTATTTT. Protein sequence: CASSLPRGIAGGLSTDTQYF.

The chain is built from TRBV24-1 and TRBJ1-5; no clear D gene. V was pared by 3 bases and J by 4 bases, with 9 bases between. CDR1 and CDR2 from the germline V gene are KGHDR and SFDVKD. This CDR3 region has 14 residues. This chain's CDR3 is CATSDVDSNQPQHF. In DNA, the CDR3 is TGTGCCACCAGTGATGTGGACTCTAATCAGCCCCAGCATTTT.

The J gene is TRBJ1-3, the V gene TRBV6-5; maybe TRBD1 (5 bases). CDR1 is MNHEY and CDR2 is SVGAGI in the germline V gene. There are 13 residues in the CDR3. V lost 4 bases, J lost 3 bases, and 7 bases lay in between. CDR3 nucleotide sequence: TGTGCCAGCAGTTCCGGGGGTGGAAACACCATATATTTT. Translating gives CASSSGGGNTIYF.

The V gene is TRBV4-2, the J gene TRBJ1-1; 7 bases agree with TRBD1. The germline V gene has CDR1 LGHNA and CDR2 YNFKEQ. This CDR3 comprises 14 residues. After removal of 4 bases from V and 5 bases from J, the junction contained 7 bases not matched to a gene. The CDR3 sequence: CASSPRGLGTEAFF. CDR3 in DNA: TGTGCCAGCAGCCCCAGGGGGTTAGGAACTGAAGCTTTCTTT.

The chain has TRBV6-6 and TRBJ2-3; 8 nucleotides match TRBD2. The CDR3 totals 15 residues. The germline V gene encodes CDR1 MNHNY and CDR2 SVGAGI (reference sequence). V gave up 5 bases and J gave up 2 bases; unmatched junction bases: 6. The CDR3 DNA is TGTGCCAGCAGTAACGGACTAGCCTCCACAGATACGCAGTATTTT. It specifies CASSNGLASTDTQYF.

The V call is TRBV7-5, the J call TRBJ2-1; TRBD2, the table's D call, lacks a check against the DNA. TRBV7-5 is listed as a pseudogene. This CDR3 is built from 16 residues. In DNA form, the CDR3 reads TGTGCCAGAAGCTTTCGACTAGCGGGGTCCTACAATGAGCAGTTCTTC. It translates to CARSFRLAGSYNEQFF.

This clone showed up just once. The V and J genes are TRBV25-1 and TRBJ2-3; 13 bases line up with TRBD2. The V segment lost 2 bases and the J segment 1 base; nucleotides outside the gene matches: 0. CDR3 length: 16 residues. Germline values: CDR1 MGHDK, CDR2 SYGVNS. This CDR3 reads CASSEGLAGGTDTQYF. The CDR3, as DNA: TGTGCCAGCAGTGAAGGACTAGCGGGGGGCACAGATACGCAGTATTTT. The whole variable domain, filled in from reference TRBV25-1 and TRBJ2-3, reads EADIYQTPRYLVIGTGKKITLECSQTMGHDKMYWYQQDPGMELHLIHYSYGVNSTEKGDLSSESTVSRIRTEHFPLTLESARPSHTSQYLCASSEGLAGGTDTQYFGPGTRLTVL.

The V gene is TRBV7-9, the J gene TRBJ2-3, with 7 bases matching TRBD2. The CDR3 spans 15 residues. Looked up from germline, CDR1 is SEHNR and CDR2 is FQNEAQ (reference sequence). With 5 bases clipped from V and 8 bases from J, the junction kept 13 bases outside the gene matches. DNA for the CDR3: TGTGCCAGCAGCCCAGCATCACTAGCGTTGGCTACGCAGTATTTT. Translation gives CASSPASLALATQYF.

This chain links TRBV28 with TRBJ1-1; D unresolved. Per the germline V gene, CDR1 is MDHEN and CDR2 is SYDVKM. The ends were cut back, 5 bases at V and 1 base at J, with 5 bases in the middle. The CDR3 has 12 amino acids. The CDR3 sequence is CASSQENTEAFF. The CDR3 DNA follows: TGTGCCAGCAGTCAGGAGAACACTGAAGCTTTCTTT.